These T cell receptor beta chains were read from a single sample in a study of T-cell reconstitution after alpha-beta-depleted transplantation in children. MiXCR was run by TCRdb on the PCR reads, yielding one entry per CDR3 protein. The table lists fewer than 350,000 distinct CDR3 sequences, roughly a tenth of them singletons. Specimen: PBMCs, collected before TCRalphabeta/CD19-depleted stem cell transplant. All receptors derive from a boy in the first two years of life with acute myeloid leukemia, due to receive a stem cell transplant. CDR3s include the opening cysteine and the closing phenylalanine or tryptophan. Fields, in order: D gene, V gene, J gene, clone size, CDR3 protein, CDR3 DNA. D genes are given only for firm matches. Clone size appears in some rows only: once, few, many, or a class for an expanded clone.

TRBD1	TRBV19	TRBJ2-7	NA	CASSPRRDSFYEQYF	TGTGCCAGTAGTCCTCGACGGGACAGCTTCTACGAGCAGTACTTC
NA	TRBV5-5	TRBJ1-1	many	CASSPPGDTEAFF	TGTGCCAGCAGCCCGCCTGGGGACACTGAAGCTTTCTTT
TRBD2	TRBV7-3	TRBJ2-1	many	CASSSAGGSPNEQFF	TGTGCCAGCAGCTCAGCGGGGGGCTCCCCCAATGAGCAGTTCTTC
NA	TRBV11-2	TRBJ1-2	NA	CASSLTGLDGYTF	TGTGCCAGCAGCTTAACAGGGCTCGATGGCTACACCTTC
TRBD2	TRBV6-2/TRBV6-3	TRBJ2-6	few	CASSYSPGRFVSGANVLTF	TGTGCCAGCAGTTACTCCCCCGGGAGGTTTGTATCTGGGGCCAACGTCCTGACTTTC
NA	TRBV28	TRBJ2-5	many	CASSFHGRARGQETQYF	TGTGCCAGCAGTTTTCATGGCCGGGCTAGGGGACAAGAGACCCAGTACTTC
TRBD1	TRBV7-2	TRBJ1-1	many	CASSLAEGATEAFF	TGTGCCAGCAGCTTAGCGGAGGGGGCCACTGAAGCTTTCTTT
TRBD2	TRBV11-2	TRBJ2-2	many	CASSLPGLPNTGELFF	TGTGCCAGCAGCTTGCCGGGACTACCGAACACCGGGGAGCTGTTTTTT
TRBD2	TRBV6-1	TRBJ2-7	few	CASRPGLAGAVYEQYF	TGTGCCAGCAGGCCGGGACTAGCGGGGGCTGTCTACGAGCAGTACTTC
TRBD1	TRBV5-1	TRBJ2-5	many	CASSLWGTALYQETQYF	TGCGCCAGCAGCTTGTGGGGGACAGCTTTGTACCAAGAGACCCAGTACTTC
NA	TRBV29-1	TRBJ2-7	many	CSVGSTGFSYEQYF	TGCAGCGTTGGATCCACGGGGTTCTCCTACGAGCAGTACTTC
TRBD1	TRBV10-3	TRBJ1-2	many	CAISESPPGGSIRGYTF	TGTGCCATCAGTGAGTCGCCCCCAGGGGGCAGCATACGGGGCTACACCTTC
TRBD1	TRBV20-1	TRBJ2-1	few	CSVVPGQINNEQFF	TGCAGTGTCGTTCCGGGACAGATAAACAATGAGCAGTTCTTC
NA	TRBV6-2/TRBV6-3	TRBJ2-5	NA	CASSYRDVQETQYF	TGTGCCAGCAGTTACAGGGACGTCCAAGAGACCCAGTACTTC
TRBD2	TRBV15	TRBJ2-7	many	CATSRDLAGEGQYF	TGTGCCACCAGCAGAGATCTAGCGGGAGAGGGGCAGTACTTC
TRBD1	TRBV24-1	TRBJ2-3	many	CATSDFTGEDTQYF	TGTGCCACCAGTGATTTTACAGGGGAAGATACGCAGTATTTT
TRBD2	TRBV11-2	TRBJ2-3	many	CASSWTRAGGGDTQYF	TGTGCCAGCAGCTGGACCCGGGCGGGAGGCGGAGATACGCAGTATTTT
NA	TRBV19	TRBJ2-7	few	CASSIIPGSSYEQYF	TGTGCCAGTAGTATCATTCCGGGGAGTTCCTACGAGCAGTACTTC
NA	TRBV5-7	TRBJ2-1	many	CASSLGAPSSYNEQFF	TGTGCCAGCAGCTTGGGAGCGCCCAGCTCCTACAATGAGCAGTTCTTC
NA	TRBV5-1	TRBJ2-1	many	CASSRGASYNEQFF	TGCGCCAGCAGCCGAGGGGCTTCCTACAATGAGCAGTTCTTC
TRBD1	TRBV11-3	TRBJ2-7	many	CASSFRNRGYLPYEQYF	TGTGCCAGCAGCTTTAGGAACAGGGGGTACTTACCCTACGAGCAGTACTTC
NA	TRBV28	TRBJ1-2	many	CASSQNYGYTF	TGTGCCAGCAGTCAAAACTATGGCTACACCTTC
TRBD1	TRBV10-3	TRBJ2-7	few	CAITDRGDYEQYF	TGTGCCATCACCGACAGGGGCGACTACGAGCAGTACTTC
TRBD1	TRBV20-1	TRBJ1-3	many	CSAREGTGGNRNTIYF	TGCAGTGCTAGAGAAGGCACAGGGGGTAATAGAAACACCATATATTTT
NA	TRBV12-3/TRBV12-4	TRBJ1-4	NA	CASSSRRDQGEKLFF	TGTGCCAGCAGTTCACGCCGGGACCAGGGGGAAAAACTGTTTTTT
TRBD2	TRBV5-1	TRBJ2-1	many	CASSFLAVRDNEQFF	TGCGCCAGCAGCTTCCTAGCGGTTCGGGACAATGAGCAGTTCTTC
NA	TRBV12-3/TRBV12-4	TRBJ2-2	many	CASSLLRTGELFF	TGTGCCAGCAGTTTACTCCGCACCGGGGAGCTGTTTTTT
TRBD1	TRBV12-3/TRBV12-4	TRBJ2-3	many	CASRLFLGQATDTQYF	TGTGCCAGCAGACTTTTTTTGGGACAGGCCACAGATACGCAGTATTTT
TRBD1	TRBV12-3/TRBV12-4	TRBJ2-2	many	CASSRDRGLGELFF	TGTGCCAGCAGTCGGGACAGGGGGCTAGGGGAGCTGTTTTTT
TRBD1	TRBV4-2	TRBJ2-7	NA	CASSRASRDRGHEQYF	TGTGCCAGCAGCCGAGCGTCCCGAGACAGGGGCCACGAGCAGTACTTC
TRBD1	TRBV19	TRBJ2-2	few	CASSTRTGSGELFF	TGTGCCAGTAGTACAAGGACAGGGTCCGGGGAGCTGTTTTTT
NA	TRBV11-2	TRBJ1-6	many	CASSLVAGANSPLHF	TGTGCCAGCAGCTTAGTGGCAGGGGCAAATTCACCCCTCCACTTT
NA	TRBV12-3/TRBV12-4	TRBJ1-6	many	CASSWAGYNSPLHF	TGTGCCAGCAGTTGGGCAGGGTACAATTCACCCCTCCACTTT
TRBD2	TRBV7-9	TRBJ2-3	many	CASSHPGGLGTDTQYF	TGTGCCAGCAGCCATCCGGGGGGTTTGGGTACAGATACGCAGTATTTT
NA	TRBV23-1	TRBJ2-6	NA	CASSHRFLPSGSGANVLTF	TGCGCCAGCAGTCACCGGTTCCTCCCGAGTGGCTCTGGGGCCAACGTCCTGACTTTC
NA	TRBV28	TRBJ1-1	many	CASTEAGENTEAFF	TGTGCCAGCACCGAGGCAGGGGAGAACACTGAAGCTTTCTTT
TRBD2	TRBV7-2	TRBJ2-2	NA	CASSLLAGPNTGELFF	TGTGCCAGCAGCTTATTAGCGGGCCCAAACACCGGGGAGCTGTTTTTT
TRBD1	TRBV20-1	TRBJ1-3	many	CSASGTGKFSGNTIYF	TGCAGTGCTAGCGGGACAGGGAAATTTTCTGGAAACACCATATATTTT
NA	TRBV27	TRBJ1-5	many	CASRSGKYSNQPQHF	TGTGCCAGCAGAAGTGGCAAGTATAGCAATCAGCCCCAGCATTTT
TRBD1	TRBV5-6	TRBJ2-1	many	CASSNGGQGGLYNEQFF	TGTGCCAGCAGCAACGGGGGACAGGGGGGTCTGTACAATGAGCAGTTCTTC
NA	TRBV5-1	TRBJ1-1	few	CASSLVPGMNTEAFF	TGCGCCAGCAGCTTGGTGCCCGGGATGAACACTGAAGCTTTCTTT
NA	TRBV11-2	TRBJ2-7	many	CASSSPPGAGPFYEQYF	TGTGCCAGCAGCTCACCCCCTGGAGCGGGCCCTTTCTACGAGCAGTACTTC
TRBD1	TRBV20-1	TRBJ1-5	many	CSASKGQGYQPQHF	TGCAGTGCTAGTAAGGGACAGGGGTATCAGCCCCAGCATTTT
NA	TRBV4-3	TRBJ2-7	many	CASSQYRRYEQYF	TGCGCCAGCAGCCAATATCGGCGTTACGAGCAGTACTTC
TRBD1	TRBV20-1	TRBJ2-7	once	CSAASGQGAYEQYF	TGCAGTGCTGCATCGGGACAGGGGGCATACGAGCAGTACTTC